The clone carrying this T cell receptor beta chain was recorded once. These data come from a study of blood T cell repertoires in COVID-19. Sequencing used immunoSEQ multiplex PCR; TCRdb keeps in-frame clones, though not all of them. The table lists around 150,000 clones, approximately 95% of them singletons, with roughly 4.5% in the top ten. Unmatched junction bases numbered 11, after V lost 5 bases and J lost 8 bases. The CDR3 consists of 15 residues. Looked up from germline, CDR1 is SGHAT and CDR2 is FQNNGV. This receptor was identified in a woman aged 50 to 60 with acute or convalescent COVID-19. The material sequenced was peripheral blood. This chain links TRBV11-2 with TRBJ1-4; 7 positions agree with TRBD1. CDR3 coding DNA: TGTGCCAGCAGCCCTCGGGACAGACGAAGCGAAAAACTGTTTTTT. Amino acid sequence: CASSPRDRRSEKLFF.